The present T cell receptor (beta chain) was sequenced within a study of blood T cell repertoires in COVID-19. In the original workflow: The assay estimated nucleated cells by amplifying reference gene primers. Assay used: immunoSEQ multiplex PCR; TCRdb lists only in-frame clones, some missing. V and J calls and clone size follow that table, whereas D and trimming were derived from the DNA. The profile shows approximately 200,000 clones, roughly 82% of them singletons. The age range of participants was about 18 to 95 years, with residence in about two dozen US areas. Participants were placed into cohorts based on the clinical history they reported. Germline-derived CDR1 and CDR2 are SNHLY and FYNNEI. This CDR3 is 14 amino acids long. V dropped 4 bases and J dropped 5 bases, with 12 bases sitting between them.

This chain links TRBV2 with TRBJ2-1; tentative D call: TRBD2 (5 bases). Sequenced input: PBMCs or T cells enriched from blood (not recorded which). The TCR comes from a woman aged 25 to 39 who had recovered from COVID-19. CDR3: CASSGGRLNNEQFF. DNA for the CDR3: TGTGCCAGCAGTGGCGGGCGTTTGAACAATGAGCAGTTCTTC.